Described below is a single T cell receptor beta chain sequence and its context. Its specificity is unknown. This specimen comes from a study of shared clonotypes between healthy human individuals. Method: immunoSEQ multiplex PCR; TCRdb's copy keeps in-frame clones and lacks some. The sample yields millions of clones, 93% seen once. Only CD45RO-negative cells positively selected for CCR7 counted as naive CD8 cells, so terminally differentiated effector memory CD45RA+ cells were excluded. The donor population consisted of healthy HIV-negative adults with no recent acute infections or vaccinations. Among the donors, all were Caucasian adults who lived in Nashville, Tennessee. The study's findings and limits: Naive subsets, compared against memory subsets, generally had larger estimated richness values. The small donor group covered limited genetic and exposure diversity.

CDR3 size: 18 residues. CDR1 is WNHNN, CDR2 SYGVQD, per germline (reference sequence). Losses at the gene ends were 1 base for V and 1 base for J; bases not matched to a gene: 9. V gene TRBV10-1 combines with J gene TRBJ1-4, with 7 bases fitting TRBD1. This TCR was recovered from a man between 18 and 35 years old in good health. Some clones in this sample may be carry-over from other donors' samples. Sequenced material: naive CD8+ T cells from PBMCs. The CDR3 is CASSEYWGDRGTNEKLFF. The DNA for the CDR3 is TGCGCCAGCAGTGAGTATTGGGGGGACAGAGGAACTAATGAAAAACTGTTTTTT.